The rows below give T cell receptor beta chains drawn from one sample of a study of T cell repertoires in cytomegalovirus infection. In TCRdb, the reads were re-called with MiXCR into one record per CDR3 protein. The sample carries roughly 190,000 distinct CDR3 sequences, 8.5% to 10% recorded once. Sequenced sample: PBMCs. The receptors stem from a human donor in good health (CMV status not recorded). Some clones in this sample may be carry-over from other donors' samples. The CDR3 runs from the conserved cysteine through the conserved F or W. The D gene is left open where the match is weak. Some rows have no size entry. The others give once, few or many, or a class for an expanded clone.

TRBJ2-7 | TRBV5-6 | TRBD1 | many | CASSLVDRGRTYEQYF | TGTGCCAGCAGCTTGGTGGACAGGGGGCGAACCTACGAGCAGTACTTC
TRBJ1-3 | TRBV29-1 | . | many | CSVEGYVSSSGNTIYF | TGCAGCGTTGAAGGGTATGTCAGCAGCTCTGGAAACACCATATATTTT
TRBJ2-1 | TRBV11-2 | . | medium-sized | CASSSELYNEQFF | TGTGCCAGCAGCTCAGAACTCTACAATGAGCAGTTCTTC
TRBJ2-1 | TRBV11-2 | . | many | CASSLGSIGLDEQFF | TGTGCCAGCAGCTTAGGGAGCATAGGGTTGGATGAGCAGTTCTTC
TRBJ2-3 | TRBV7-2 | TRBD2 | many | CASSSGTSGSTQYF | TGTGCCAGCAGCTCCGGGACTAGCGGGAGTACGCAGTATTTT
TRBJ1-1 | TRBV28 | . | . | CASSLSVGPEAFF | TGTGCCAGCAGTTTATCCGTCGGACCTGAAGCTTTCTTT
TRBJ1-1 | TRBV10-3 | TRBD1 | few | CAISPGQPTEAFF | TGTGCCATCAGCCCGGGACAGCCCACTGAAGCTTTCTTT
TRBJ1-6 | TRBV7-2 | . | few | CASSLHRAGDSPLHF | TGTGCCAGCAGCTTACACAGGGCGGGGGATTCACCCCTCCACTTT
TRBJ1-3 | TRBV11-2 | . | few | CASNSGFSGNTIYF | TGTGCCAGCAACTCGGGTTTCTCTGGAAACACCATATATTTT
TRBJ2-4 | TRBV12-3/TRBV12-4 | TRBD1 | few | CASSFGQGVDIQYF | TGTGCCAGCAGTTTCGGACAGGGTGTAGACATTCAGTACTTC
TRBJ1-6 | TRBV28 | . | many | CASAGGINSPLHF | TGCGCTTCCGCCGGGGGGATCAATTCACCCCTCCACTTT
TRBJ2-7 | TRBV5-1 | . | . | CASSLDGSKVYEQYF | TGCGCCAGCAGCTTGGACGGCTCGAAGGTCTACGAGCAGTACTTC
TRBJ1-2 | TRBV7-2 | TRBD1 | many | CASSPPGQGAGGYTF | TGTGCCAGCAGCCCCCCGGGACAGGGGGCGGGTGGCTACACCTTC
TRBJ2-6 | TRBV9 | . | . | CASSVDGSGANVLTF | TGTGCCAGCAGCGTAGATGGCTCTGGGGCCAACGTCCTGACTTTC
TRBJ2-3 | TRBV7-3 | . | few | CASSRIPGLGPDTQYF | TGTGCCAGCAGCAGAATCCCGGGACTGGGCCCCGATACGCAGTATTTT
TRBJ2-7 | TRBV28 | . | few | CASNHLPGEQYF | TGTGCCAGCAACCACCTCCCCGGCGAGCAGTACTTC
TRBJ1-1 | TRBV9 | TRBD1 | many | CASSVARDRGITEAFF | TGTGCCAGCAGCGTAGCAAGGGACAGGGGGATCACTGAAGCTTTCTTT
TRBJ2-3 | TRBV7-6 | TRBD2 | many | CASSLGTSGSTTDTQYF | TGTGCCAGCAGCTTAGGGACTAGCGGCTCAACGACAGATACGCAGTATTTT
TRBJ2-1 | TRBV15 | TRBD1 | few | CATSGSDRGPYNEQFF | TGTGCCACCAGCGGATCGGACAGGGGACCCTACAATGAGCAGTTCTTC
TRBJ2-2 | TRBV2 | TRBD2 | . | CASSERIAGGELFF | TGTGCCAGCAGTGAAAGGATAGCGGGAGGGGAGCTGTTTTTT
TRBJ1-6 | TRBV5-1 | . | few | CASSINTDSPLHF | TGCGCCAGCAGTATCAACACGGATTCACCCCTCCACTTT
TRBJ2-1 | TRBV7-6 | . | many | CASSLEAANEQFF | TGTGCCAGCAGCTTAGAAGCAGCTAATGAGCAGTTCTTC
TRBJ2-1 | TRBV10-3 | TRBD2 | many | CAISGSTTSGSNEQFF | TGTGCCATCAGTGGCTCGACGACTAGCGGGAGTAATGAGCAGTTCTTC
TRBJ1-2 | TRBV5-8 | . | many | CASGRGGNYGYTF | TGTGCCAGCGGAAGAGGGGGGAACTATGGCTACACCTTC
TRBJ2-5 | TRBV12-3/TRBV12-4 | . | many | CASTSLSVGETQYF | TGTGCCAGCACCTCCCTTAGCGTCGGGGAGACCCAGTACTTC
TRBJ1-5 | TRBV28 | . | few | CASSSDQPQHF | TGTGCCAGCAGTTCCGATCAGCCCCAGCATTTT
TRBJ2-1 | TRBV12-3/TRBV12-4 | TRBD2 | many | CASREMLAGGRNEQFF | TGTGCCAGCAGAGAGATGCTAGCGGGGGGGCGAAATGAGCAGTTCTTC
TRBJ1-1 | TRBV11-2 | . | few | CASSPSEGNWVNTEAFF | TGTGCCAGCAGCCCCTCCGAGGGGAATTGGGTGAACACTGAAGCTTTCTTT
TRBJ1-1 | TRBV12-3/TRBV12-4 | . | . | CASSSAEASSANTEAFF | TGTGCCAGCAGTAGTGCGGAGGCCTCGTCAGCGAACACTGAAGCTTTCTTT
TRBJ2-3 | TRBV15 | . | . | CATSRVSDTQYF | TGTGCCACCAGCAGGGTTTCAGATACGCAGTATTTT
TRBJ1-5 | TRBV7-2 | . | many | CASSTGMVSNQPQHF | TGTGCCAGCAGCACAGGGATGGTTAGCAATCAGCCCCAGCATTTT
TRBJ2-7 | TRBV4-3 | TRBD2 | many | CASSQEASGSFFEQYF | TGCGCCAGCAGCCAAGAGGCTAGCGGGAGTTTTTTTGAGCAGTACTTC
TRBJ2-4 | TRBV20-1 | . | . | CSARGAGPLAKNIQYF | TGCAGTGCTAGAGGGGCAGGGCCTTTAGCCAAAAACATTCAGTACTTC
TRBJ2-7 | TRBV7-2 | . | many | CASSYSSGVYEQYF | TGTGCCAGCAGCTATAGTTCAGGGGTCTACGAGCAGTACTTC
TRBJ2-7 | TRBV6-6 | TRBD1 | . | CASSYSAGQGSYEQYF | TGTGCCAGCAGTTACTCGGCAGGACAGGGGTCCTACGAGCAGTACTTC
TRBJ2-2 | TRBV7-8 | . | many | CASSIRVPGELFF | TGTGCCAGCAGCATTAGGGTCCCCGGGGAGCTGTTTTTT
TRBJ2-1 | TRBV6-2/TRBV6-3 | TRBD2 | many | CASSSTSGGPSSYNEQFF | TGTGCCAGCAGTTCGACTAGCGGGGGGCCGAGCTCCTACAATGAGCAGTTCTTC